Listed below are T cell receptor beta chains from one sample, sequenced in a study of blood T cells in healthy people across ages. TCRdb used MiXCR to reprocess the 5' RACE reads, holding one entry per CDR3 protein. The sample holds around 1,000,000 distinct CDR3 sequences, approximately 25% seen once. These records were also assigned to another study, of T cells of mothers and their children.

The sample was blood. These receptor sequences come from a girl aged 2-10 years in good health. Each CDR3 is given with its conserved first and last residue.

V gene,CDR3 protein
TRBV20-1,CSARDRVRGPQNIQYF
TRBV12-3/TRBV12-4,CASSQTEGVVYNYGYTF
TRBV12-3/TRBV12-4,CASRNGGGIKEFF
TRBV9,CASSGRDRGLGYTF
TRBV3-1,CASSRTGEAFF
TRBV29-1,CSVKQGRYEQYF
TRBV7-9,CASQGLINQPQHF
TRBV6-6,CASSYGSEGRSSGNTIYF
TRBV7-9,CASSPRQANEQFF
TRBV28,CASSLGQGGAGYGYTF
TRBV5-1,CASSLGSTLRDEQFF
TRBV10-3,CAISESRGHTEAFF
TRBV2,CASSVLLLDAHEQCF
TRBV27,CASSFIASSGEQYF
TRBV28,CASSLLKYEQYF
TRBV7-2,CASSLADQGIYEQYF
TRBV27,CARQTGGTGKFF
TRBV12-5,CASDSGGAFNEQFF
TRBV9,CASSVVSAGEGETQYF
TRBV2,CASSTDLENIQYF
TRBV10-3,CAISDRGAGEQYF
TRBV20-1,CSANWGNNEQFF
TRBV29-1,CSVAGGSDEQYF
TRBV11-2,CASSSTTPARPEAQYF
TRBV29-1,CSVEDRDFNEKLFF
TRBV6-1,CASSGWTSGPRGNIQYF
TRBV4-1,CASSQDQVPHYEQYF
TRBV7-2,CASSLDMTGNTEAFF
TRBV9,CASSAAIGGVQETQYF
TRBV7-8,CASSPYPLAYEQYF
TRBV6-2/TRBV6-3,CASTVGNEQFF
TRBV7-9,CASSSPENTEAFF
TRBV12-3/TRBV12-4,CASSLDRSYGYTF
TRBV2,CASTLALDVETQYF
TRBV3-1,CASSQGLVAYYTGELFF
TRBV29-1,CSVGGRKDEKLFF
TRBV5-1,CASSSLGSEAFF
TRBV7-2,CASGILGGYEQYF
TRBV18,CASSIGSIYGYTF
TRBV7-9,CASSLGQIGEQYF
TRBV5-6,CASSRTGGESNEQFF
TRBV2,CASRYRSSYEQYF
TRBV7-2,CASSRDRENEQFF
TRBV20-1,CSARDPGQINEQFF
TRBV12-3/TRBV12-4,CASSLVTGPDTQYF
TRBV6-5,CASSYLAGVNEQFF
TRBV6-1,CASSEGVGDINYGYTF
TRBV6-8,CASNSWGPGYTF
TRBV7-9,CASSQFGQGYGYTF
TRBV28,CASSSTGELPWGYDRSEQYF